Listed below are T cell receptor beta chains from one sample, sequenced in a study of Ad26.COV2.S vaccination and SARS-CoV-2 variants. Using immunoSEQ multiplex PCR, the repertoire was profiled, and TCRdb retains in-frame clones only, with some absent. This sample has fewer than 500,000 clones, with about 90% found just once. Sequencing was performed on peripheral blood, taken in a trial of Ad26.COV2.S vaccine versus placebo. The origin of the receptors is a person aged 18 to 59 who received the Ad26.COV2.S COVID-19 vaccine or a placebo. The CDR3 runs from the conserved cysteine through the conserved F or W. The D gene is left open where the match is weak.

TRBV7-6,TRBJ1-4,NA,CASSLVREQSTNEKLFF
TRBV7-2,TRBJ2-1,TRBD2,CASSSRGGTYNEQFF
TRBV27,TRBJ2-1,NA,CASSRGRRDNEQFF
TRBV19,TRBJ2-5,NA,CASSPTQDGSGAQYF
TRBV27,TRBJ2-7,TRBD2,CASSPQRTSGSAYEQYF
TRBV19,TRBJ2-5,NA,CASSIDRAGETQYF
TRBV10-3,TRBJ2-7,TRBD2,CAIKPGLANYEQYF
TRBV18,TRBJ1-4,NA,CASSPPSELGEKLFF
TRBV7-2,TRBJ2-1,NA,CASSTPGLMQYEQFF
TRBV9,TRBJ2-3,NA,CASSASGPSTDTQYF
TRBV5-6,TRBJ1-3,TRBD1,CASSAGWTGRIGNTIYF
TRBV9,TRBJ2-7,NA,CASSPALKWGEQYF
TRBV28,TRBJ2-3,TRBD2,CASGGPTSGRNTDTQYF
TRBV18,TRBJ1-1,NA,CASSPQMNTEAFF
TRBV7-9,TRBJ2-7,NA,CASSLTMGRPYEQYF
TRBV19,TRBJ1-5,TRBD1,CASSSTGGNQPQHF
TRBV19,TRBJ2-1,NA,CASSPSRVAYNEQFF
TRBV4-2,TRBJ1-2,TRBD1,CASSQGGTGAGYTF
TRBV28,TRBJ2-7,NA,CASTTPRGVWEQYF
TRBV10-1,TRBJ2-7,TRBD2,CAKKIGTSGSPEYF
TRBV27,TRBJ2-7,NA,CASSVGASPYEQYF
TRBV14,TRBJ1-4,NA,CASSQRLANEKLFF
TRBV7-9,TRBJ2-5,TRBD2,CASSGREETQYF
TRBV3-1/TRBV3-2,TRBJ2-1,TRBD2,CASSQGLAGSSYNEQFF
TRBV4-2,TRBJ1-4,NA,CASSQDLWGVQRSTNEKLFF
TRBV28,TRBJ2-7,NA,CASSLSDHPYYEQYF
TRBV11-2,TRBJ2-7,TRBD1,CASSPPGQGGYEQYF
TRBV6-2/TRBV6-3,TRBJ2-7,NA,CASSSFSTSSYEQYF
TRBV9,TRBJ2-7,TRBD2,CASSVGDSGSDEQYF
TRBV18,TRBJ2-1,TRBD1,CASSRDRGFYEQFF
TRBV6-2/TRBV6-3,TRBJ2-7,TRBD1,CASSLRGTGSSYEQYF
TRBV19,TRBJ1-2,NA,CASRDVYYGYTF
TRBV19,TRBJ2-3,TRBD2,CASSNNPSGTDTQYF
TRBV28,TRBJ1-2,NA,CASSPRALGYYGYTF
TRBV7-2,TRBJ2-7,TRBD2,CASSFLAGGLGVRSYEQYF
TRBV15,TRBJ2-7,TRBD2,CATSPLGLAETYEQYF
TRBV5-8,TRBJ2-1,NA,CASSLDGAGSYNEQFF
TRBV7-7,TRBJ2-5,TRBD2,CASSHALAGGQETQYF
TRBV29-1,TRBJ2-2,NA,CSVAGRVNTGELFF
TRBV5-4,TRBJ1-2,NA,CASSLVGSYGYTF
TRBV28,TRBJ2-3,TRBD2,CASTEQAGGIDTQYF
TRBV5-1,TRBJ2-3,NA,CASSLGQTDTQYF
TRBV28,TRBJ2-2,TRBD2,CASSLGTSGTGELFF
TRBV2,TRBJ1-1,TRBD1,CASSVRTGRGGEAFF
TRBV7-9,TRBJ2-1,NA,CASSLLWVDNEQFF
TRBV5-6,TRBJ2-2,NA,CASSVLGPGELFF
TRBV6-5,TRBJ2-7,NA,CASTSLQGLYEQYF